This TCR beta chain emerged from a study of blood T cell repertoires in COVID-19 (dated by TCRdb to the early 2020s). For context, the study as a whole: Samples from collaborators originated in the United States, Italy and Spain and spanned both the acute and convalescent phases of COVID-19. The material from the prospective study consisted of cDNA or gDNA derived from T cells, B-cell-depleted T cells, or PBMCs. Subjects who had been exposed to COVID-19, were actively infected with it, or had recovered from it provided the deeply sampled blood TCRbeta repertoires that made up the dataset. The repertoires were released in a freely available public database intended as a resource for research on the immune response to SARS-CoV-2. Samples were obtained from the ongoing ImmuneRACE study (first 160 participants) and from some 1,200 subjects provided by 6 global collaborators. Nearly every sample came with metadata listing a de-identified subject ID, COVID-19 status, age in years and sex. Where available, HLA class I and class II types were obtained from metadata supplied by the sample provider rather than from assay-based typing.

Points the paper makes about the study in general: The quantity of clinical and demographic metadata differed by source and by participant and was supplied without curation.

In Seattle, one collaborating source enrolled patients while the infection was active and tracked those patients longitudinally over the course of disease. Each collaborating institution followed its own protocols to collect whole blood in K2EDTA tubes. For TCRbeta analysis, collaborators shipped samples in one of three forms: frozen whole blood, isolated PBMCs, or DNA extracted from either of those sample types. From the germline V gene, CDR1 is SGHAT and CDR2 is FQNNGV. At the junction V is shortened by 3 bases and J by 1 base, with 11 bases in between. There are 15 amino acids in the CDR3, from cysteine to phenylalanine inclusive. Solely the CDR3 DNA is kept, with 45 bases framed from the first base. Of note for this clone: Its antigen target is currently unknown. Base qualities are not at hand, and no much larger clone is one base apart.

TCRbeta CDR3 regions were amplified from genomic DNA by means of the immunoSEQ Assay, a bias-controlled multiplex PCR. Under the source paper's analysis protocol: Within the assay, amplification of reference gene primers was used to estimate how many nucleated cells each sample contained. Sequence reads were collapsed and filtered to measure the absolute abundance of every unique TCRbeta CDR3 rearrangement. Productive Simpson clonality was computed per sample as the square root of Simpson's diversity index over productive rearrangements. TCRdb holds this immuneACCESS table with in-frame rearrangements only. Some clones are missing; in checked studies, unresolved V genes explain under half, and the rest has no known cause. V and J calls plus clone size are reproduced from that table; the DNA served to infer D and trimming. The sample table shows around 470,000 clones, and 80% to 90% are seen once. Approximately 0.9% of the sample comes from the top ten.

The sample taken for sequencing was peripheral blood. This clonotype originated in a man aged 18-30 years with COVID-19, enrolled during active disease. This chain is built from TRBV11-2 and TRBJ2-3; a tentative D match to TRBD1 spans 6 bases. The CDR3 here reads CASSFAAGGTDTQYF. The sequenced DNA is TGTGCCAGCAGCTTTGCGGCAGGGGGCACAGATACGCAGTATTTT.